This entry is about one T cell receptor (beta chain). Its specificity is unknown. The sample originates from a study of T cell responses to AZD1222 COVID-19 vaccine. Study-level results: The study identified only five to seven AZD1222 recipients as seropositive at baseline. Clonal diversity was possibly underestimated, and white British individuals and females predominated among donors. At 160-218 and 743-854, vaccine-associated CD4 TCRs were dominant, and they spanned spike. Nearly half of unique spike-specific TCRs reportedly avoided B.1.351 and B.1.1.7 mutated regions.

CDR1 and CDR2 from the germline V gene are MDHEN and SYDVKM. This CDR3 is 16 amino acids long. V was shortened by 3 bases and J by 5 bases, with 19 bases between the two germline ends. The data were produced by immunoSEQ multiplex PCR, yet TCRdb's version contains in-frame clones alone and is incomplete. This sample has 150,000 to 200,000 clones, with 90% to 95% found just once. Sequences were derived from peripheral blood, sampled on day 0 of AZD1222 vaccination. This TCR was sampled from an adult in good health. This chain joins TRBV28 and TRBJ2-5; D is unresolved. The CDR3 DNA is TGTGCCAGCAGTTTGAGGACCTCCCTGCCGCCGGAGACCCAGTACTTC. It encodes CASSLRTSLPPETQYF.